These 15 T cell receptor beta chains were all obtained from the same sample, sequenced in a study of T-cell memory formation after mild COVID-19. In TCRdb, the 5' RACE reads were re-called with MiXCR into one record per CDR3 protein. Here the sample spans some 300,000 distinct CDR3 sequences, roughly 19% being singletons. Sequencing was done on a sample of PBMCs or a T cell subset sorted from them (not recorded which). The source is a young man who had mild COVID-19 (a few samples of this study predate the infection). Cell type and time point are not known.

This clonotype was observed a handful of times. The rearrangement joins TRBV7-2 to TRBJ1-2, with D unclear. With 5 bases removed from V and 1 base from J, the gap between germline ends came to 11 bases. Germline CDR1 SGHTA, CDR2 FQGNSA. This CDR3 is 14 amino acids long. The CDR3: CASSPLGFNYGYTF. As DNA, the CDR3 is TGTGCCAGCAGCCCTCTCGGGTTTAACTATGGCTACACCTTC.

This clonotype was found a few times. The chain combines TRBV7-9 with TRBJ2-7, with D unresolved. CDR1 and CDR2 (germline): SEHNR, FQNEAQ (reference sequence). The CDR3 runs 14 residues. Trimming took off 2 bases at V and 2 bases at J, with 10 bases between the two ends. CDR3 sequence reads: CASSLYLGPYEQYF. The CDR3 nucleotides are TGTGCCAGCAGCTTATATCTGGGTCCCTACGAGCAGTACTTC.

The chain uses TRBV6-5 and TRBJ2-5; 7 bases align to TRBD2. The CDR3 is made up of 13 amino acids. In germline, CDR1 is MNHEY, CDR2 SVGAGI. The junction had 8 bases not matched to a gene; V was cut back by 5 bases and J by 8 bases. This CDR3 is CASSKGLQLTQYF. CDR3 nucleotides: TGTGCCAGCAGTAAGGGACTACAGTTAACCCAGTACTTC.

Here the CDR3 DNA reads TGTGCCAGCAGTTTAGTCCGGGGCACTGAGCAGTTCTTC. It specifies CASSLVRGTEQFF. V gene TRBV12-3 or TRBV12-4 combines with J gene TRBJ2-1; either TRBD1 or TRBD2 may supply D (5 bases each). Deletions cut 1 base from V and 9 bases from J, with 10 bases between. There are 13 residues in the CDR3.

The V and J genes are TRBV6-2 or TRBV6-3 and TRBJ2-7; the match to TRBD1 covers 7 bases. The CDR3 length is 14 residues. Germline V lookup: CDR1 MNHEY, CDR2 SVGEGT. After removal of 5 bases from V and 1 base from J, the junction contained 5 bases not matched to a gene. The CDR3 bases are TGTGCCAGCAGTCAGGGACAGACATCCTACGAGCAGTACGTC. It is translated as CASSQGQTSYEQYV.

This clonotype appeared many times. The CDR3 reads CASRFRDGVVTDTQYF. Written as DNA, the CDR3 is TGTGCCAGCCGGTTCCGTGATGGGGTAGTCACAGATACGCAGTATTTT. The chain combines TRBV5-5 with TRBJ2-3, with D hard to call. Trimming left V 7 bases short and J 2 bases short, with 20 bases between. The CDR3 is made up of 16 amino acids. The V gene's germline CDR1 is SGHKS and CDR2 YYEKEE (reference sequence). Supplemented by reference TRBV5-5 and TRBJ2-3, the full variable domain reads DAGVTQSPTHLIKTRGQQVTLRCSPISGHKSVSWYQQVLGQGPQFIFQYYEKEERGRGNFPDRFSARQFPNYSSELNVNALLLGDSALYLCASRFRDGVVTDTQYFGPGTRLTVL.

Only a few counts were recorded for this clonotype. This chain connects TRBV7-9 to TRBJ2-7; 8 nucleotides align to TRBD1. CDR3 length: 15 amino acids. The junction had 7 bases not matched to a gene; V was cut back by 1 base and J by 5 bases. Germline V gene lookup returns CDR1 SEHNR and CDR2 FQNEAQ (reference sequence). CDR3: CASSLDRGTNDEQYV. CDR3 nucleotides: TGTGCCAGCAGCTTAGACAGGGGGACGAACGACGAGCAGTACGTC.

The V and J genes are TRBV7-2 and TRBJ1-2, with 7 bases identical to TRBD1. Germline V lookup: CDR1 SGHTA, CDR2 FQGNSA. The CDR3 consists of 13 residues. The V and J ends lost 5 bases and 11 bases, in that order; junction bases with no gene match: 11. This chain's CDR3 is CASSEMGQSAYTF. The CDR3 DNA is TGTGCCAGCAGCGAGATGGGACAGTCGGCTTACACCTTC.

This chain joins TRBV12-3 or TRBV12-4 and TRBJ2-1; perhaps TRBD1 as D (6 bases). This CDR3 has 14 residues. Trimming shortened V by 3 bases and J by 9 bases, and 15 bases separated the two germline ends. The CDR3 sequence is CASSLRQGFGEQFF. In DNA form, the CDR3 reads TGTGCCAGCAGTTTGAGGCAGGGGTTTGGTGAGCAGTTCTTC.

The chain joins TRBV7-9 to TRBJ2-1; D is unclear. This CDR3 has 14 amino acids. The germline gives CDR1 SEHNR, CDR2 FQNEAQ (reference sequence). The V and J ends lost 5 bases and 6 bases respectively, with 14 bases between them. The CDR3 is CASSRSQASNEQFF. CDR3 bases: TGTGCCAGCAGCAGGTCCCAGGCCTCCAATGAGCAGTTCTTC.

This clonotype was observed a handful of times. The chain recombines TRBV6-2 or TRBV6-3 with TRBJ2-7, with D maybe TRBD1 (6 bases). Trimming removed 8 bases at V and 4 bases at J, with 15 bases between. The germline V gene has CDR1 MNHEY and CDR2 SVGEGT. This CDR3 has 13 amino acids. CDR3 coding DNA: TGTGCCAGCCACTCGGGACACCATTACGAGCAGTACGTC. Protein sequence: CASHSGHHYEQYV.

This chain connects TRBV4-1 to TRBJ2-5, with 10 bases that match TRBD2. Per the germline V gene, CDR1 is MGHRA and CDR2 is YSYEKL. After removal of 4 bases from V and 4 bases from J, the junction contained 6 bases not matched to a gene. This CDR3 contains 15 residues. The DNA of the CDR3 is TGCGCCAGCAGCCGGGGGACTAGCGAATTAGAGACCCAGTACTTC. It specifies CASSRGTSELETQYF.

This clonotype was seen a handful of times. The rearrangement uses TRBV7-2 and TRBJ2-2; unclear D gene. Germline CDR1 and CDR2: SGHTA and FQGNSA. V lost 7 bases to trimming and J lost 1 base, with 13 bases between them. This CDR3 spans 15 amino acids. The CDR3 reads CASMWTNLNTGELFF. The CDR3 nucleotides are TGTGCCAGCATGTGGACCAACCTGAACACCGGGGAGCTGTTTTTT.

The V gene is TRBV12-3 or TRBV12-4, the J gene TRBJ2-3, with unresolved D. The V end was cut by 0 bases, the J end by 6 bases, with 7 bases between. CDR3 size: 13 residues. The CDR3 sequence: CASSLAHADTQYF. CDR3 DNA: TGTGCCAGCAGTTTAGCCCATGCGGATACGCAGTATTTT.

This clonotype was observed a few times. As DNA, the CDR3 is TGTGCCAGCAGCCTAACCCCACCTGGTTATGGCTACACCTTC. Its translation: CASSLTPPGYGYTF. The chain is built from TRBV12-3 or TRBV12-4 and TRBJ1-2; D is unresolved. The ends were cut back, 6 bases at V and 5 bases at J, with 16 bases in the middle. The length of the CDR3 is 14 residues.